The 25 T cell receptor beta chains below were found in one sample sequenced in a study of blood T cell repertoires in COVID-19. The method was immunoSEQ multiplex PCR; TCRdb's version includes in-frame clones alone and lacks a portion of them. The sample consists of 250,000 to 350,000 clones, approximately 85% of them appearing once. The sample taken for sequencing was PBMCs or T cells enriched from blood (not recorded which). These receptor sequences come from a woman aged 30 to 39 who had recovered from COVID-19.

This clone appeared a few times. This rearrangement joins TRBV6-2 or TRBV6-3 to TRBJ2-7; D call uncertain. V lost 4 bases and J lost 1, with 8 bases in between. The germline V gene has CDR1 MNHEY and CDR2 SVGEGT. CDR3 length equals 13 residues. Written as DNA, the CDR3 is TGTGCCAGCAGTTCCCTTACATCCTACGAGCAGTACTTC. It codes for CASSSLTSYEQYF.

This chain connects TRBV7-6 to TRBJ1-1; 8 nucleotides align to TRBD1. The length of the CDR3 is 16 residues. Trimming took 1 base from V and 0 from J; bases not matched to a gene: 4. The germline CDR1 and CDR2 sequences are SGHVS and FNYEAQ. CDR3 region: CASSLGQGIMNTEAFF. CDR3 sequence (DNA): TGTGCCAGCAGCTTAGGACAGGGGATCATGAACACTGAAGCTTTCTTT.

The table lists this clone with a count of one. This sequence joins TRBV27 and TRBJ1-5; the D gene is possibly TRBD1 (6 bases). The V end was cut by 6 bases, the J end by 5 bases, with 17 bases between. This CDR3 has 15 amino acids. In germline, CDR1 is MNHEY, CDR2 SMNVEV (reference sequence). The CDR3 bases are TGTGCCAGCAGCAAGGACAGTTTAGGAGATCAGCCCCAGCATTTT. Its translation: CASSKDSLGDQPQHF.

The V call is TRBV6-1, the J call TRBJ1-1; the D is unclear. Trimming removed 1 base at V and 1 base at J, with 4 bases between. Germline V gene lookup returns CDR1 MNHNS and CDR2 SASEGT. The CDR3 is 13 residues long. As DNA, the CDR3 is TGTGCCAGCAGTGAAGGCGAGAACACTGAAGCTTTCTTT. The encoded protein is CASSEGENTEAFF.

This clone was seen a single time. CDR3 sequence (DNA): TGTGCCAGCAAACTGGACGGACTTTTATATAGCAATCAGCCCCAGCATTTT. Translation gives CASKLDGLLYSNQPQHF. The rearrangement uses TRBV27 and TRBJ1-5; D gene unclear. The germline V gene has CDR1 MNHEY and CDR2 SMNVEV (reference sequence). Trimming took off 7 bases at V and 0 bases at J, with 19 bases between the two ends. This CDR3 contains 17 residues.

Here the CDR3 DNA reads TGCGCCAGCAGCCAACCTAGCGAGTACCAAGAGACCCAGTACTTC. Protein sequence: CASSQPSEYQETQYF. The chain combines TRBV4-1 with TRBJ2-5; a possible D gene is TRBD2 (6 bases). Germline loops: CDR1 MGHRA, CDR2 YSYEKL. The CDR3 runs 15 residues. Trimming took 2 bases from V and 0 from J, leaving 10 bases between them.

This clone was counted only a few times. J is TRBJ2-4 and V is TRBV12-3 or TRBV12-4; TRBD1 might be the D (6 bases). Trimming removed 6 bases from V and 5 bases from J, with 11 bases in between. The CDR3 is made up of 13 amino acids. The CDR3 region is CASRRDIENIQYF. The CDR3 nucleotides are TGTGCCAGCAGGAGGGACATCGAAAACATTCAGTACTTC.

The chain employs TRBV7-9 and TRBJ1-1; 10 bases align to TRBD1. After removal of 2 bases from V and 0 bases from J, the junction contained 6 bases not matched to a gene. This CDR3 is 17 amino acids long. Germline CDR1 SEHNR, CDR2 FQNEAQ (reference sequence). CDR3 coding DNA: TGTGCCAGCAGCTTACCGGGACAGGGGAAAGTGAACACTGAAGCTTTCTTT. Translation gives CASSLPGQGKVNTEAFF.

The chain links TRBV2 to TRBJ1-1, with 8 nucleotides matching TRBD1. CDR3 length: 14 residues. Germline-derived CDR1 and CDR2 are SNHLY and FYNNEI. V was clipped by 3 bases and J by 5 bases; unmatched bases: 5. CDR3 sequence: CASSDRTGLTEAFF. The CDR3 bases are TGTGCCAGCAGTGACCGGACAGGGTTAACTGAAGCTTTCTTT. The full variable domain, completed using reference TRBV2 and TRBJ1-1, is EPEVTQTPSHQVTQMGQEVILRCVPISNHLYFYWYRQILGQKVEFLVSFYNNEISEKSEIFDDQFSVERPDGSNFTLKIRSTKLEDSAMYFCASSDRTGLTEAFFGQGTRLTVV.

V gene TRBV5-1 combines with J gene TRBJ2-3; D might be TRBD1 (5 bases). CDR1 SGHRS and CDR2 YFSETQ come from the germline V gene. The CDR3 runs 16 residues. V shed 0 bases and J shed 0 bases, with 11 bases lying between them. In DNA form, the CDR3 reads TGCGCCAGCAGCTTGGAGACAGCTACTAGCACAGATACGCAGTATTTT. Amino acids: CASSLETATSTDTQYF.

CDR3 protein: CASSPLGKTGEQYF. As DNA, the CDR3 is TGTGCCAGCTCACCCCTGGGCAAGACGGGAGAGCAGTACTTC. V and J are TRBV18 and TRBJ2-7; D possibly corresponds to TRBD2 (5 bases). V shed 3 bases and J shed 7 bases, with 16 bases lying between them. The CDR3 loop spans 14 amino acids. CDR1 is KGHSH and CDR2 is LQKENI in the germline V gene.

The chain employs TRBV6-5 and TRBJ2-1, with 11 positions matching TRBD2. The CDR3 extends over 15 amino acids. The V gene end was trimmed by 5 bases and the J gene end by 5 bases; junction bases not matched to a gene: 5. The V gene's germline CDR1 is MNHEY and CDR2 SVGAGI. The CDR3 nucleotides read TGTGCCAGCAGTACTCTAGCGGGGGGTCACAATGAGCAGTTCTTC. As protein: CASSTLAGGHNEQFF.

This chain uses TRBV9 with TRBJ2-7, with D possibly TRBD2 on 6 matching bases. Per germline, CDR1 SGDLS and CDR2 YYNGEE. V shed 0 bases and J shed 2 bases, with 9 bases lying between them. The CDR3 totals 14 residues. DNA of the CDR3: TGTGCCAGCAGCGTAGGCGGGATCACCTACGAGCAGTACTTC. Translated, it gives CASSVGGITYEQYF.

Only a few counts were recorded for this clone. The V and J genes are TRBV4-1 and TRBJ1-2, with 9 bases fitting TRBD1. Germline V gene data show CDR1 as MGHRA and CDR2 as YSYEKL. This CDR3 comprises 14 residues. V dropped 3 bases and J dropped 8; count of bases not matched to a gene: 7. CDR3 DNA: TGCGCCAGCAGCCATACAGGGGGCGGAGGAGGCTACACCTTC. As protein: CASSHTGGGGGYTF.

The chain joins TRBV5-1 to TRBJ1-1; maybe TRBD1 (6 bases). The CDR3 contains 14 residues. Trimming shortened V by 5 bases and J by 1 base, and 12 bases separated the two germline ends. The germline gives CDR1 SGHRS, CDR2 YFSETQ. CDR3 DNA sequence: TGCGCCAGCAGAATGACACAGGGGAACACTGAAGCTTTCTTT. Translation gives CASRMTQGNTEAFF.

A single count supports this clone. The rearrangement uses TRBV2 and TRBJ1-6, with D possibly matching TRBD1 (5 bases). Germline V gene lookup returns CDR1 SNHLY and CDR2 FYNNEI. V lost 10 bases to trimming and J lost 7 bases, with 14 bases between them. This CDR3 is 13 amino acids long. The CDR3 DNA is TGTGCCATGACACAGGAGAGGAATTCACCCCTCCACTTT. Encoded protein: CAMTQERNSPLHF.

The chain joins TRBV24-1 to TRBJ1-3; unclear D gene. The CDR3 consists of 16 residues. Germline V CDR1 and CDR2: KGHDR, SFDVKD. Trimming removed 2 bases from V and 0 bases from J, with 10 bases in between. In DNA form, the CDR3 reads TGTGCCACCAGTGATTCGTTATCTATCTCTGGAAACACCATATATTTT. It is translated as CATSDSLSISGNTIYF.

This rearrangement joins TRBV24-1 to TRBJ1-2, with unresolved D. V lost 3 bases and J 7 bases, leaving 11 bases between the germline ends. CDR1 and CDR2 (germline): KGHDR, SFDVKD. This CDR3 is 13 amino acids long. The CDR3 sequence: CATSDATISGYTF. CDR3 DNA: TGTGCCACCAGTGATGCCACGATTAGTGGCTACACCTTC.

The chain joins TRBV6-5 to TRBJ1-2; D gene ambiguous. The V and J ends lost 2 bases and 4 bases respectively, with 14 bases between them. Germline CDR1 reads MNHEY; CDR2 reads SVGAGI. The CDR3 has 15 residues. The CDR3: CASSYEEGPTYGYTF. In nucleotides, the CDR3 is TGTGCCAGCAGTTACGAGGAGGGCCCAACCTATGGCTACACCTTC.

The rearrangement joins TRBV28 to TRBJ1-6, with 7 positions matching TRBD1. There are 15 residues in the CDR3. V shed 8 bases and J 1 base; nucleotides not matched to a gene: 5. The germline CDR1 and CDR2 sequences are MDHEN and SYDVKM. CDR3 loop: CASRTGFSYNSPLHF. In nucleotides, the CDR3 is TGTGCCAGCCGGACAGGCTTTTCCTATAATTCACCCCTCCACTTT.

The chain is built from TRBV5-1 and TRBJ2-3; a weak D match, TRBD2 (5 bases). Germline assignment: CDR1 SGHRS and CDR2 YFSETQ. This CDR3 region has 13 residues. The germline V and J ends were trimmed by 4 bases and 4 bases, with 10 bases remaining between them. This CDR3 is CASSRGSADTQYF. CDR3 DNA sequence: TGCGCCAGCAGCCGTGGGAGCGCAGATACGCAGTATTTT.

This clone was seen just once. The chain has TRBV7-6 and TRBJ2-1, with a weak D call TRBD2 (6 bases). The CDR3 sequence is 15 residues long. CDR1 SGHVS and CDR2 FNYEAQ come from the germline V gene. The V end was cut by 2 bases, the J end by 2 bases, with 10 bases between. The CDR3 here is CASSLFSGTYNEQFF. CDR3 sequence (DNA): TGTGCCAGCAGCTTATTTAGCGGTACCTACAATGAGCAGTTCTTC.

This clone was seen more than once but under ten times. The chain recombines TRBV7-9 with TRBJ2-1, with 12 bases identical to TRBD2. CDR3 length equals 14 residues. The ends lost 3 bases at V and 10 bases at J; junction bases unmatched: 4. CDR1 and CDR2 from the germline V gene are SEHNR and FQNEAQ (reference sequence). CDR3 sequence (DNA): TGTGCCAGCAGCTTGACTAGCGGGAGAGGGGAGCAGTTCTTC. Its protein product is CASSLTSGRGEQFF.

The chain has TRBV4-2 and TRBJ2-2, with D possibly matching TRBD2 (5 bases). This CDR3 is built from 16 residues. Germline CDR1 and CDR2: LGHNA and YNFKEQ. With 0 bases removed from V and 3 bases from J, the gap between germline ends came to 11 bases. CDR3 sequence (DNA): TGTGCCAGCAGCCAAGATGGTCTAGCCCACACCGGGGAGCTGTTTTTT. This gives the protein CASSQDGLAHTGELFF.

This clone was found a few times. The CDR3 DNA reads TGTGCCAGCAGCTTGACAGGAGGGGATGGGACCCAGTACTTC. This encodes CASSLTGGDGTQYF. The V and J genes are TRBV5-4 and TRBJ2-5, with D possibly being TRBD2 (6 bases). CDR3 length: 14 residues. Germline CDR1 is SGHNT and CDR2 is YYREEE (reference sequence). V was shortened by 1 base and J by 7 bases, with 14 bases between the two germline ends.